This T cell receptor beta chain came from a study of T cells in localized non-small cell lung cancer. The CDR3 is 12 residues long. Germline CDR1 reads LGHNA; CDR2 reads YNFKEQ. V was shortened by 8 bases and J by 6 bases, with 8 bases between the two germline ends. Produced via immunoSEQ multiplex PCR; TCRdb's table is partial and in-frame only. The data show some 25,000 clones, 92% seen once. In the case of this clone: As yet, its antigen is unknown.

Whole-study findings and limits: Greater T cell density in blood accompanied longer overall survival. Appearances in adjacent lung were noted for a median 57 of the top 100 tumor clones. Only one tumor region was sequenced, so heterogeneity remains possible. In uninvolved adjacent lung, T cell clonality reached its highest value, exceeding tumor.

The chain recombines TRBV4-2 with TRBJ1-6, with unresolved D. The source was peripheral blood, collected before any cancer treatment. This clonotype was obtained from a man aged 35 to 70 with stage III squamous cell lung carcinoma. CDR3 protein: CASELSNSPLHF. The CDR3 nucleotides read TGTGCCAGCGAATTAAGTAATTCACCCCTCCACTTT.